Following are 26 T cell receptor beta chains from one sample sequenced in a study of cytomegalovirus exposure and HLA in healthy donors. With 60 Vbeta and 13 Jbeta primers, the PCR was carried out. Sequencing was performed with immunoSEQ multiplex PCR; in TCRdb, only in-frame clones are kept and a portion is missing. Of 210,000 or so clones in the sample, about 83% were seen once. Sequencing was carried out using PBMCs. Every receptor here comes from a human donor in good health.

The V call is TRBV2, the J call TRBJ1-2; TRBD1 aligns across 7 bases. CDR1 SNHLY and CDR2 FYNNEI come from the germline V gene. V gave up 6 bases and J gave up 2 bases; unmatched junction bases: 3. This CDR3 has 13 amino acids. The CDR3 loop is CASSADRNYGYTF. CDR3 sequence (DNA): TGTGCCAGCAGCGCGGACAGGAACTATGGCTACACCTTC.

The V and J genes are TRBV7-2 and TRBJ1-4; 7 bases line up with TRBD1. The J segment lost 8 bases and the V segment lost 5 bases, leaving 2 bases of the junction unmatched. From germline, CDR1 is SGHTA and CDR2 FQGNSA. The length of the CDR3 is 12 residues. The chain's CDR3 is CASSRDREKLFF. The CDR3 DNA is TGTGCCAGCAGCAGGGACAGAGAAAAACTGTTTTTT. Looking up the rest from reference TRBV7-2 and TRBJ1-4 gives the full variable domain: GAGVSQSPSNKVTEKGKDVELRCDPISGHTALYWYRQSLGQGLEFLIYFQGNSAPDKSGLPSDRFSAERTGGSVSTLTIQRTQQEDSAVYLCASSRDREKLFFGSGTQLSVL.

J is TRBJ2-1 and V is TRBV7-3; D possibly corresponds to TRBD2 (7 bases). Between the trimmed V and J ends, which lost 1 base and 9 bases, there was a span of 13 bases. CDR1 is SGHTA, CDR2 FQGTGA, per germline. CDR3 length: 14 amino acids. CDR3 sequence (DNA): TGTGCCAGCAGCTTAATTCCGGGGGGCCGTGAGCAGTTCTTC. Amino acid sequence: CASSLIPGGREQFF.

The chain links TRBV2 to TRBJ2-3; D perhaps matches TRBD2 (6 bases). Trimming stripped 8 bases from V and 2 bases from J, with 26 bases between. The CDR3 covers 18 residues. Germline CDR1 SNHLY, CDR2 FYNNEI. CDR3 amino acids: CASSPTVLAGIYTDTQYF. DNA for the CDR3: TGTGCCAGCTCCCCAACCGTACTCGCGGGGATTTACACAGATACGCAGTATTTT. Drawing the rest from reference TRBV2 and TRBJ2-3, the complete variable domain is EPEVTQTPSHQVTQMGQEVILRCVPISNHLYFYWYRQILGQKVEFLVSFYNNEISEKSEIFDDQFSVERPDGSNFTLKIRSTKLEDSAMYFCASSPTVLAGIYTDTQYFGPGTRLTVL.

The V call is TRBV6-5, the J call TRBJ2-7; 7 nucleotides agree with TRBD1. CDR1 and CDR2 (germline): MNHEY, SVGAGI. This CDR3 is built from 15 residues. J gave up 3 bases and V 0 bases, and 5 bases lay outside the gene matches. CDR3 coding DNA: TGTGCCAGCAGTTACTCGAGCAGGGGGAACTACGAGCAGTACTTC. Translating it yields CASSYSSRGNYEQYF.

The chain has TRBV11-1 and TRBJ1-1; D gene ambiguous. Trimming pared 6 bases from V and 8 bases from J, leaving 10 bases between. CDR1 SGHAT and CDR2 FQDESV come from the germline V gene (reference sequence). This CDR3 is 11 amino acids long. CDR3 amino acids: CASSVVREAFF. CDR3 coding DNA: TGTGCCAGCAGTGTGGTCAGAGAAGCTTTCTTT.

V is TRBV7-2 and J is TRBJ2-3; no firm D call. Trimming took off 0 bases at V and 4 bases at J, with 17 bases between the two ends. The CDR3 is 17 amino acids. Germline loops: CDR1 SGHTA, CDR2 FQGNSA. The CDR3 sequence: CASSLALTRRVADTQYF. The CDR3 nucleotides are TGTGCCAGCAGCTTAGCCCTAACACGGAGAGTGGCAGATACGCAGTATTTT.

J is TRBJ1-2 and V is TRBV18; D ambiguous. This CDR3 contains 15 residues. V shed 3 bases and J shed 8 bases, with 19 bases lying between them. Germline V CDR1 and CDR2: KGHSH, LQKENI. Here the CDR3 DNA reads TGTGCCAGCTCACCCCTCGTCTCGGAGCCGGGAGGCTACACCTTC. Translation gives CASSPLVSEPGGYTF.

The chain is built from TRBV11-2 and TRBJ1-1; TRBD1 matches 8 bases. Germline CDR1 SGHAT, CDR2 FQNNGV. Trimming at V came to 1 base and at J to 12 bases, leaving 10 bases not matched to a gene. There are 14 residues in the CDR3. The CDR3 DNA reads TGTGCCAGCAGCTTAGTACAGGGGGAATCTACGCCTTTCTTT. Protein sequence: CASSLVQGESTPFF.

Comment on this clone: Mismatch with germline at one junction end may stem from a read error. The chain uses TRBV7-7 and TRBJ2-1; 9 bases line up with TRBD2. This CDR3 region has 15 residues. Germline-derived CDR1 and CDR2 are SSHAT and FNYEAQ (reference sequence). The CDR3 region has the DNA TGTGCTAGCAGCTTATTTGCGGGGGGGTCGGATGAGCAGTTCTTC. It specifies CASSLFAGGSDEQFF.

The CDR3 here is CASSPGQGGEKLFF. CDR3 in DNA: TGTGCCAGCTCGCCCGGACAGGGAGGTGAAAAACTGTTTTTT. This chain connects TRBV18 to TRBJ1-4; TRBD1 agrees at 8 bases. Per germline, CDR1 KGHSH and CDR2 LQKENI. The CDR3 is 14 residues long. V was pared by 6 bases and J by 7 bases, with 7 bases of the junction left unmatched.

The rearrangement joins TRBV6-4 to TRBJ2-3, with 7 nucleotides matching TRBD2. CDR3 size: 16 residues. V dropped 6 bases and J dropped 1; count of bases not matched to a gene: 10. Germline lookup yields CDR1 MRHNA and CDR2 SNTAGT. The CDR3 DNA reads TGTGCCAGCAGGGATAAAGCGGGATATGGCACAGATACGCAGTATTTT. Translating gives CASRDKAGYGTDTQYF.

The chain combines TRBV25-1 with TRBJ2-7; D may be TRBD2 (6 bases). V was shortened by 7 bases and J by 0 bases, with 16 bases between the two germline ends. The germline V gene has CDR1 MGHDK and CDR2 SYGVNS. The CDR3 is made up of 15 amino acids. The CDR3 sequence is CASTGRAGPSYEQYF. As DNA, the CDR3 is TGTGCCAGCACGGGGCGGGCGGGGCCCTCCTACGAGCAGTACTTC.

This clone has only a few counts. Germline is not matched at one junction end, which may reflect a read error. The J gene is TRBJ2-5, the V gene TRBV4-1; 7 nucleotides align to TRBD2. This CDR3 contains 14 residues. CDR1 is MGHRA, CDR2 YSYEKL, per germline. CDR3: CASSSLAFQETQYF. Written as DNA, the CDR3 is TGTGCCAGCAGCTCACTAGCGTTCCAAGAGACCCAGTACTTC.

V usage is TRBV19 and J usage is TRBJ2-1; D might be TRBD2 (5 bases). Germline CDR1 is LNHDA and CDR2 is SQIVND (reference sequence). V was shortened by 6 bases and J by 2 bases, with 11 bases between the two germline ends. This CDR3 has 14 amino acids. The CDR3 loop is CASSLDSAYNEQFF. CDR3 bases: TGTGCCAGTAGCTTGGACTCGGCCTACAATGAGCAGTTCTTC.

V gene TRBV30 combines with J gene TRBJ2-7, with 7 bases fitting TRBD1. CDR3 length: 12 residues. Germline V lookup: CDR1 GTSNPN, CDR2 SVGIG (reference sequence). The V and J ends lost 3 bases and 5 bases, in that order; junction bases with no gene match: 4. CDR3 sequence reads: CAWSLQGNEQYF. In DNA form, the CDR3 reads TGTGCCTGGAGCTTACAGGGGAACGAGCAGTACTTC.

This chain links TRBV18 with TRBJ2-7, with TRBD1 matching 8 bases. The CDR3 has 13 amino acids. Trimming removed 3 bases from V and 5 bases from J; junction bases left unmatched: 3. Germline V gene data show CDR1 as KGHSH and CDR2 as LQKENI. The CDR3 loop is CASSPLTGDEQYF. The DNA of the CDR3 is TGTGCCAGCTCACCCCTGACAGGGGACGAGCAGTACTTC.

This clone was recorded a few times. The DNA for the CDR3 is TGTGCCTGGAGCTCTAAGGGTTTGCGGGATGAAAAACTGTTTTTT. Amino acid sequence: CAWSSKGLRDEKLFF. J is TRBJ1-4 and V is TRBV30; D gene ambiguous. The CDR3 consists of 15 residues. Germline CDR1 is GTSNPN and CDR2 is SVGIG (reference sequence). V was clipped by 3 bases and J by 6 bases, with 17 bases between them.

This rearrangement joins TRBV28 to TRBJ1-5, with 9 bases fitting TRBD1. Germline V gene data show CDR1 as MDHEN and CDR2 as SYDVKM. Trimming took 4 bases from V and 1 from J; bases not matched to a gene: 8. CDR3 length: 17 amino acids. This chain's CDR3 is CASSSLLGTGSNQPQHF. As DNA, the CDR3 is TGTGCCAGCAGTTCTCTACTCGGGACAGGGAGCAATCAGCCCCAGCATTTT.

V gene TRBV27 combines with J gene TRBJ2-2; 9 nucleotides align to TRBD1. The CDR3 extends over 18 amino acids. Germline V gives CDR1 MNHEY, CDR2 SMNVEV (reference sequence). V lost 5 bases to trimming and J lost 4 bases; unmatched junction nucleotides: 14. The CDR3 DNA reads TGTGCCAGCAGTCCGCGTAGGACAGGGGTCTCGGTCACCGGGGAGCTGTTTTTT. Its protein product is CASSPRRTGVSVTGELFF.

The CDR3 nucleotides are TGTGCCACCTCGGACAGGGTGGTCCAGCCCCAGCATTTT. Translated: CATSDRVVQPQHF. The chain employs TRBV15 and TRBJ1-5, with 8 bases aligning to TRBD1. The trim removed 8 bases at V and 7 bases at J, leaving 7 bases unmatched. This CDR3 has 13 amino acids. Germline V gene sequence: CDR1 LNHNV, CDR2 YYDKDF (reference sequence).

The genes are TRBV29-1 and TRBJ2-6, with D perhaps matching TRBD1 (6 bases). The ends were cut back, 6 bases at V and 7 bases at J, with 13 bases in the middle. From germline, CDR1 is SQVTM and CDR2 ANQGSEA. This CDR3 region has 13 residues. CDR3 DNA: TGCAGCGTCAGGACAGCCGGAGCCAACGTCCTGACTTTC. It yields the protein CSVRTAGANVLTF.

DNA of the CDR3: TGTGCCAGTAGCCCCGGGACAGGGGTCATGAATACGCAGTATTTT. As protein: CASSPGTGVMNTQYF. The chain carries TRBV19 and TRBJ2-3; 10 bases align to TRBD1. The CDR3 runs 15 residues. Germline CDR1 and CDR2: LNHDA and SQIVND (reference sequence). The J segment lost 7 bases and the V segment lost 6 bases, leaving 10 bases of the junction unmatched.

The chain has TRBV19 and TRBJ1-1; 8 nucleotides align to TRBD1. Trimming at V came to 5 bases and at J to 3 bases, leaving 5 bases not matched to a gene. CDR1 LNHDA and CDR2 SQIVND come from the germline V gene (reference sequence). The CDR3 has 14 amino acids. Here the CDR3 reads CASSRQGSDTEAFF. CDR3 in DNA: TGTGCCAGTAGTCGACAGGGGTCGGACACTGAAGCTTTCTTT.

As DNA, the CDR3 is TGTGCCAGCAGTGGGAAACCGGGACAGATACACTACGAGCAGTACTTC. Encoded protein: CASSGKPGQIHYEQYF. V usage is TRBV25-1 and J usage is TRBJ2-7, with 7 bases matching TRBD1. This CDR3 has 16 residues. Trimming removed 4 bases from V and 3 bases from J; junction bases left unmatched: 12. Germline lookup yields CDR1 MGHDK and CDR2 SYGVNS.

The chain joins TRBV7-3 to TRBJ1-1; 7 nucleotides line up with TRBD1. Unmatched junction bases numbered 11, after V lost 3 bases and J lost 4 bases. CDR1 and CDR2 (germline): SGHTA, FQGTGA. The CDR3 runs to 16 residues. The CDR3, as DNA: TGTGCCAGCAGCTTTGGGTCAGGGGGAGCGGGCACTGAAGCTTTCTTT. The encoded protein is CASSFGSGGAGTEAFF.